This passage covers 14 T cell receptor beta chains from one sample sequenced in a study of PD-1 blockade in classical Hodgkin lymphoma. Clones were sequenced by immunoSEQ multiplex PCR, and TCRdb holds only the in-frame ones, with some missing. The sample includes about 97,000 clones, 85% to 90% of them seen just once. Every patient relapsed after autologous stem cell transplantation, and brentuximab vedotin exposure varied. The source was peripheral blood mononuclear cells (PBMCs), collected before the second cycle of nivolumab. The source of these receptors is a human donor with classical Hodgkin lymphoma.

This chain uses TRBV30 with TRBJ2-7; D gene uncertain. The V gene lost 8 bases and the J gene lost 7 bases, with 12 bases spanning the gap. This CDR3 comprises 10 residues. The germline gives CDR1 GTSNPN, CDR2 SVGIG (reference sequence). This CDR3 is CALQLSEQYF. The CDR3 region has the DNA TGTGCCCTACAGTTGAGTGAGCAGTACTTC.

The chain has TRBV12-5 and TRBJ2-7; D gene unclear. This CDR3 region has 13 residues. The V gene lost 1 base and the J gene lost 7 bases, with 11 bases spanning the gap. Germline-derived CDR1 and CDR2 are LGHNT and FRNRAP. The CDR3 DNA reads as TGTGCTAGTGGTTTGGGTGATTTGAGGGAGCAGTACTTC. Translated, it gives CASGLGDLREQYF.

The V and J genes are TRBV15 and TRBJ2-3; D unresolved. This CDR3 is built from 14 residues. CDR1 LNHNV and CDR2 YYDKDF come from the germline V gene (reference sequence). V lost 2 bases to trimming and J lost 7 bases, with 13 bases between them. The CDR3 here is CATSRSRVQNTQYF. The CDR3 nucleotides read TGTGCCACCAGCAGATCCCGGGTGCAGAATACGCAGTATTTT. The full variable domain, rest sourced from reference TRBV15 and TRBJ2-3, is DAMVIQNPRYQVTQFGKPVTLSCSQTLNHNVMYWYQQKSSQAPKLLFHYYDKDFNNEADTPDNFQSRRPNTSFCFLDIRSPGLGDTAMYLCATSRSRVQNTQYFGPGTRLTVL.

The J gene is TRBJ2-1, the V gene TRBV11-2; maybe TRBD2 (7 bases). The V gene lost 3 bases and the J gene lost 6 bases, with 15 bases spanning the gap. CDR3 length: 15 amino acids. Looked up from germline, CDR1 is SGHAT and CDR2 is FQNNGV. CDR3 sequence (DNA): TGTGCCAGCAGCTTTGGGGGGGCGAGTGTCAATGAGCAGTTCTTC. Protein: CASSFGGASVNEQFF. The full variable domain, its missing parts supplied by reference TRBV11-2 and TRBJ2-1, is EAGVAQSPRYKIIEKRQSVAFWCNPISGHATLYWYQQILGQGPKLLIQFQNNGVVDDSQLPKDRFSAERLKGVDSTLKIQPAKLEDSAVYLCASSFGGASVNEQFFGPGTRLTVL.

This chain joins TRBV7-2 and TRBJ2-1; D unclear. Trimming stripped 3 bases from V and 1 base from J, with 7 bases between. CDR3 length equals 14 residues. Germline CDR1 is SGHTA and CDR2 is FQGNSA. The CDR3: CASSFSSSYNEQFF. DNA for the CDR3: TGTGCCAGCAGCTTTAGTTCTTCCTACAATGAGCAGTTCTTC. Complete variable domain (other parts from reference TRBV7-2 and TRBJ2-1): GAGVSQSPSNKVTEKGKDVELRCDPISGHTALYWYRQSLGQGLEFLIYFQGNSAPDKSGLPSDRFSAERTGGSVSTLTIQRTQQEDSAVYLCASSFSSSYNEQFFGPGTRLTVL.

This clone has a single count. This chain connects TRBV2 to TRBJ2-7; D gene ambiguous. V was trimmed by 7 bases and J by 2 bases, leaving 12 bases between them. The CDR3 length is 13 residues. CDR1 is SNHLY, CDR2 FYNNEI, per germline. The CDR3 nucleotides are TGTGCCAGCACGGCCGGAATGCCCTACGAGCAGTACTTC. Amino acids: CASTAGMPYEQYF.

J is TRBJ1-2 and V is TRBV9; unclear D gene. Germline CDR1 is SGDLS and CDR2 is YYNGEE. With 0 bases removed from V and 1 base from J, the gap between germline ends came to 13 bases. There are 16 residues in the CDR3. The CDR3 sequence is CASSVASTGFNYGYTF. As DNA, the CDR3 is TGTGCCAGCAGCGTAGCCTCGACCGGGTTTAACTATGGCTACACCTTC.

The rearrangement uses TRBV27 and TRBJ2-5; 10 bases are shared with TRBD1. The CDR3 is 15 amino acids. The junction had 10 bases not matched to a gene; V was cut back by 5 bases and J by 7 bases. Germline lookup yields CDR1 MNHEY and CDR2 SMNVEV (reference sequence). CDR3: CASSTGTGVIGTQYF. The CDR3 DNA reads as TGTGCCAGCAGTACCGGGACAGGGGTGATAGGGACCCAGTACTTC.

A word on this clone: Mismatch with germline at one junction end may stem from a read error. The chain couples TRBV15 to TRBJ2-3, with TRBD1 matching over 8 bases. The CDR3 extends over 14 amino acids. Germline V gene sequence: CDR1 LNHNV, CDR2 YYDKDF (reference sequence). This chain's CDR3 is CATSRPSQGAPEHF. The CDR3 DNA reads as TGTGCCACCAGCAGACCCTCCCAGGGGGCCCCCGAGCATTTT.

This chain joins TRBV13 and TRBJ1-1; 7 nucleotides match TRBD1. After removal of 2 bases from V and 4 bases from J, the junction contained 7 bases not matched to a gene. This CDR3 is 15 amino acids long. Germline values: CDR1 PRHDT, CDR2 FYEKMQ (reference sequence). CDR3 nucleotide sequence: TGTGCCAGCAGCTTAATGGGACAGACGGGCACTGAAGCTTTCTTT. Protein product: CASSLMGQTGTEAFF.

The gene calls are TRBV30 and TRBJ1-6, with a weak D call TRBD1 (5 bases). Trimming shortened V by 5 bases and J by 0 bases, and 8 bases separated the two germline ends. In germline, CDR1 is GTSNPN, CDR2 SVGIG (reference sequence). This CDR3 contains 14 residues. The CDR3 coding sequence is TGTGCCTGGCAGGGTAGCTCCTATAATTCACCCCTCCACTTT. Protein product: CAWQGSSYNSPLHF.

The chain combines TRBV7-2 with TRBJ2-1; 10 bases align to TRBD2. Losses at the gene ends were 0 bases for V and 8 bases for J; bases not matched to a gene: 4. CDR1 SGHTA and CDR2 FQGNSA come from the germline V gene. CDR3 length equals 15 residues. The chain's CDR3 is CASSLAGGTSDEQFF. The CDR3 DNA follows: TGTGCCAGCAGCTTAGCTGGGGGGACTAGCGATGAGCAGTTCTTC.

The rearrangement links TRBV13 to TRBJ1-1; D remains ambiguous. This CDR3 has 14 amino acids. With 1 base removed from V and 0 bases from J, the gap between germline ends came to 6 bases. Looked up from germline, CDR1 is PRHDT and CDR2 is FYEKMQ (reference sequence). In DNA, the CDR3 is TGTGCCAGCAGCTTAGTACGGATGAACACTGAAGCTTTCTTT. It codes for CASSLVRMNTEAFF.

The chain recombines TRBV14 with TRBJ2-5, with TRBD2 matching over 10 bases. The CDR3 is 16 residues long. With V trimmed by 5 bases and J by 5 bases, 11 bases remained unmatched. Germline CDR1 reads SGHDN; CDR2 reads FVKESK. The CDR3 loop reads CASSIYAGAGGETQYF. CDR3 in DNA: TGTGCCAGCAGCATCTATGCGGGAGCGGGAGGGGAGACCCAGTACTTC. The whole variable domain, filled in from reference TRBV14 and TRBJ2-5, reads EAGVTQFPSHSVIEKGQTVTLRCDPISGHDNLYWYRRVMGKEIKFLLHFVKESKQDESGMPNNRFLAERTGGTYSTLKVQPAELEDSGVYFCASSIYAGAGGETQYFGPGTRLLVL.